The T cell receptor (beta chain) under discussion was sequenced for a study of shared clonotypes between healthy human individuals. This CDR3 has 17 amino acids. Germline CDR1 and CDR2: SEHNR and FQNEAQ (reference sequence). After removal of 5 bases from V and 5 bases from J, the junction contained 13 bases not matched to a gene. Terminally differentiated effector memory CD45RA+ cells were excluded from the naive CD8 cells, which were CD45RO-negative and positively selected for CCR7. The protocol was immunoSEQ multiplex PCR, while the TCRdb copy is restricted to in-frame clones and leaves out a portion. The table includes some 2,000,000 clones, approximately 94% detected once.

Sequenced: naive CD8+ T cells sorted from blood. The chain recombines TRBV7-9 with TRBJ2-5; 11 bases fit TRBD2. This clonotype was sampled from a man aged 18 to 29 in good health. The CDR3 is CASSEGQISGRVETQYF. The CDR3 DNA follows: TGTGCCAGCAGCGAGGGACAGATTAGCGGGAGGGTTGAGACCCAGTACTTC.